These 2 T cell receptor beta chains were sequenced from one sample in a study of early T cells in non-severe SARS-CoV-2 infection. TCRdb itself ran the 5' RACE reads through MiXCR, one entry per CDR3 protein. The sample lists roughly 100,000 distinct CDR3 sequences, less than 15% occurring once. The material was whole blood, obtained at baseline. The receptors derive from an adult who was a healthcare worker with PCR-confirmed SARS-CoV-2 infection or an uninfected control (not recorded which).

The chain is built from TRBV7-2 and TRBJ2-7; D not certain. Germline CDR1 and CDR2: SGHTA and FQGNSA. The V gene lost 0 bases and the J gene lost 0 bases, with 6 bases spanning the gap. CDR3 length: 14 residues. The CDR3: CASSLATVSYEQYF. Here the CDR3 DNA reads TGTGCCAGCAGCTTAGCCACAGTCTCCTACGAGCAGTACTTC.

The chain links TRBV6-5 to TRBJ1-5; D is perhaps TRBD1 (5 bases). With 2 bases removed from V and 0 bases from J, the gap between germline ends came to 8 bases. The germline V gene encodes CDR1 MNHEY and CDR2 SVGAGI. This CDR3 spans 15 amino acids. The CDR3 region is CASSYGTDSNQPQHF. For the CDR3, the DNA is TGTGCCAGCAGTTACGGGACGGATAGCAATCAGCCCCAGCATTTT.